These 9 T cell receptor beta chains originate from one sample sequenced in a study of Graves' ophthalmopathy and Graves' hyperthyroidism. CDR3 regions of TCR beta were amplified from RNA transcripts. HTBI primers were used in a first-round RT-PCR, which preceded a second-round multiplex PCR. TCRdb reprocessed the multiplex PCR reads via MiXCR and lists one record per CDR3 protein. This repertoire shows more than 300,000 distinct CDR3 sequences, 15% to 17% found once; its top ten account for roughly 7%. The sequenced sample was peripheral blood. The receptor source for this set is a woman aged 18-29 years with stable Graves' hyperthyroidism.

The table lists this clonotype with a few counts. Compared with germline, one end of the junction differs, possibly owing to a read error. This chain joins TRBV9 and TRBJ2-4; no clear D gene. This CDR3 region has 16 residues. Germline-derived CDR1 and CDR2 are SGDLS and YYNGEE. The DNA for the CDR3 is TGTGCCAGCAGCGTAGGGTCAGGAGTCGCCAAAAACATTAAGTACTTC. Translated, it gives CASSVGSGVAKNIKYF.

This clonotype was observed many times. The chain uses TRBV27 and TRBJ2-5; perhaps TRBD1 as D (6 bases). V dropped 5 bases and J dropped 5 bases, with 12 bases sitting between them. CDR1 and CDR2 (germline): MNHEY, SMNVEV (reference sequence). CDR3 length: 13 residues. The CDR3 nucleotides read TGTGCCAGCAGTCGGTACAGGGATGAGACCCAGTACTTC. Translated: CASSRYRDETQYF.

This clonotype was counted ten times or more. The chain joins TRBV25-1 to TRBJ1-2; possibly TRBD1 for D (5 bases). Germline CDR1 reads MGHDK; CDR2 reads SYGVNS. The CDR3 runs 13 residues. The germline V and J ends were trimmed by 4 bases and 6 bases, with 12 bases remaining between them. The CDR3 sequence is CASSGLGVDGYTF. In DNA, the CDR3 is TGTGCCAGCAGTGGTTTAGGGGTGGATGGCTACACCTTC.

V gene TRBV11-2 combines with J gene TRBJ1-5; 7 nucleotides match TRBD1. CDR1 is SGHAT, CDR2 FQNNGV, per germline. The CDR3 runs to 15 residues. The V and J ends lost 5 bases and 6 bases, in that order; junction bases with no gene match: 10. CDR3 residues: CASSPWPGGGQPQHF. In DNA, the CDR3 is TGTGCCAGCAGCCCATGGCCAGGGGGTGGTCAGCCCCAGCATTTT.

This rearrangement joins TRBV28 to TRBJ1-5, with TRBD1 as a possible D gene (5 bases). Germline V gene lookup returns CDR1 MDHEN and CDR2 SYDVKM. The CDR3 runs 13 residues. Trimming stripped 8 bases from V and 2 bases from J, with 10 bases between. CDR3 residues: CASWGAGNQPQHF. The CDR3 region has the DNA TGTGCCAGCTGGGGCGCGGGCAATCAGCCCCAGCATTTT.

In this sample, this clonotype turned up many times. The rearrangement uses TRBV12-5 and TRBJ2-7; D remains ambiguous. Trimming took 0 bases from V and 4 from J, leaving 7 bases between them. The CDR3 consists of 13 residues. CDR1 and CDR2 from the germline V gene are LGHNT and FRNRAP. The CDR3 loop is CASGLVLGYEQYF. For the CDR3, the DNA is TGTGCTAGTGGTTTGGTACTGGGGTACGAGCAGTACTTC.

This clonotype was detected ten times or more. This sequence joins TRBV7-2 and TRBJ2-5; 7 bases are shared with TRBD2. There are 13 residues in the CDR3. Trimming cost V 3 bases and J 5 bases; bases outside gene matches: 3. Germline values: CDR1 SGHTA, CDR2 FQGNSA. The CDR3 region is CASSFGRGETQYF. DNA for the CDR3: TGTGCCAGCAGCTTTGGGAGGGGCGAGACCCAGTACTTC.

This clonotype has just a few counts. Written as DNA, the CDR3 is TGTGCCAGCAGCTTAAGCTCAGGCAGAGAGACCCAGTACTTC. This encodes CASSLSSGRETQYF. The V gene is TRBV7-8, the J gene TRBJ2-5; no reliable D call. The CDR3 runs to 14 residues. CDR1 SGHVS and CDR2 FQNEAQ come from the germline V gene. V shed 2 bases and J shed 4 bases, with 11 bases lying between them.

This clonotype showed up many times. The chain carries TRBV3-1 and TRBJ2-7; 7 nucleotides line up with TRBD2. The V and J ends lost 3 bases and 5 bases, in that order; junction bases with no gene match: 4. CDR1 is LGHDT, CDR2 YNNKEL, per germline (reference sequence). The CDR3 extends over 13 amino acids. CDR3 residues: CASSQRGMDEQYF. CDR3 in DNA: TGTGCCAGCAGCCAGCGGGGGATGGACGAGCAGTACTTC.